The 29 T cell receptor beta chains below come from one sample, sequenced in a study of CD8 T cells in Susac syndrome. With random hexamers, reverse transcription was performed on roughly 0.45 to 1 ug of RNA. TCRdb fed the immunoSEQ multiplex PCR reads into MiXCR, producing one record per CDR3 protein. Of around 140,000 distinct CDR3 sequences in the sample, approximately 95% were seen once. Source material: CD4+ T cells from PBMCs. The receptors here all came from a human donor with Susac syndrome.

CDR3 residues: CASSPRRSSYNEQFF. The CDR3 nucleotides read TGTGCCAGCAGCCCGAGGCGGAGCTCCTACAATGAGCAGTTCTTC. V gene TRBV7-3 combines with J gene TRBJ2-1; D remains ambiguous. The germline V gene has CDR1 SGHTA and CDR2 FQGTGA. V was cut by 5 bases and J by 0 bases, with 11 bases left in between. The CDR3 extends over 15 amino acids.

The CDR3 protein is CSVELLGREVTEAFF. CDR3 in DNA: TGCAGCGTTGAACTCCTTGGCAGGGAGGTTACTGAAGCTTTCTTT. The chain links TRBV29-1 to TRBJ1-1, with a possible D match to TRBD1 (5 bases). V shed 2 bases and J shed 5 bases, with 18 bases lying between them. Germline V gene sequence: CDR1 SQVTM, CDR2 ANQGSEA. There are 15 residues in the CDR3.

The gene calls are TRBV24-1 and TRBJ2-6, with D possibly TRBD1 on 6 matching bases. The germline V gene encodes CDR1 KGHDR and CDR2 SFDVKD. The CDR3 is 19 amino acids. V was cut by 3 bases and J by 0 bases, with 17 bases left in between. The CDR3: CATSDGPRDIGSGANVLTF. The CDR3 DNA reads as TGTGCCACCAGTGATGGACCCCGGGACATCGGCTCTGGGGCCAACGTCCTGACTTTC.

CDR3: CASSLFSSNTEAFF. CDR3 DNA: TGCGCCAGCAGCTTGTTTAGCTCGAACACTGAAGCTTTCTTT. The chain combines TRBV5-1 with TRBJ1-1; no definite D call. Germline V gene sequence: CDR1 SGHRS, CDR2 YFSETQ. V shed 1 base and J shed 1 base, with 8 bases lying between them. The CDR3 has 14 amino acids.

The chain recombines TRBV9 with TRBJ1-6; TRBD1 matches 9 bases. The V segment lost 4 bases and the J segment 7 bases; nucleotides outside the gene matches: 9. CDR1 is SGDLS, CDR2 YYNGEE, per germline. CDR3 length equals 16 residues. The CDR3 loop is CASSPSAGTGNSPLHF. CDR3 DNA sequence: TGTGCCAGCAGCCCCTCAGCAGGGACAGGGAATTCACCCCTCCACTTT.

The rearrangement joins TRBV5-1 to TRBJ1-2; perhaps TRBD1 as D (6 bases). Trimming took 4 bases from V and 5 from J, leaving 18 bases between them. The CDR3 extends over 15 amino acids. CDR1 is SGHRS and CDR2 is YFSETQ in the germline V gene. CDR3 sequence reads: CASSPQSGAVYGYTF. The CDR3 coding sequence is TGCGCCAGCAGCCCCCAGTCGGGGGCGGTTTATGGCTACACCTTC. The variable domain in full, completed from reference TRBV5-1 and TRBJ1-2, reads KAGVTQTPRYLIKTRGQQVTLSCSPISGHRSVSWYQQTPGQGLQFLFEYFSETQRNKGNFPGRFSGRQFSNSRSEMNVSTLELGDSALYLCASSPQSGAVYGYTFGSGTRLTVV.

The rearrangement links TRBV28 to TRBJ1-2, with a weak D call TRBD1 (5 bases). Germline CDR1 reads MDHEN; CDR2 reads SYDVKM. V lost 5 bases and J lost 4, with 20 bases in between. This CDR3 spans 16 amino acids. The CDR3 sequence: CASSDPGQGLGYGYTF. CDR3 nucleotide sequence: TGTGCCAGCAGTGACCCGGGGCAGGGATTGGGCTATGGCTACACCTTC.

This clonotype was recorded only once. The chain is built from TRBV5-6 and TRBJ2-7; D remains ambiguous. The CDR3 covers 10 residues. V was cut by 4 bases and J by 4 bases, with 3 bases left in between. The germline gives CDR1 SGHDT, CDR2 YYEEEE. CDR3 region: CASSEYEQYF. Here the CDR3 DNA reads TGTGCCAGCAGCGAGTACGAGCAGTACTTC.

The chain couples TRBV12-5 to TRBJ2-7, with D possibly being TRBD2 (6 bases). The CDR3 covers 16 residues. Germline V gene data show CDR1 as LGHNT and CDR2 as FRNRAP. V was shortened by 3 bases and J by 3 bases, with 18 bases between the two germline ends. CDR3 DNA sequence: TGTGCTAGTGGTTTCAAACCGGGAGCCGAACACTACGAGCAGTACTTC. Amino acid sequence: CASGFKPGAEHYEQYF.

This sequence joins TRBV20-1 and TRBJ1-2; D possibly corresponds to TRBD1 (6 bases). The CDR3 contains 12 residues. V shed 7 bases and J shed 8 bases, with 17 bases lying between them. Germline V gives CDR1 DFQATT, CDR2 SNEGSKA (reference sequence). The CDR3 DNA follows: TGCAGTGGCAAGCAGGGGCTGGGCGGCTACACCTTC. Amino acid sequence: CSGKQGLGGYTF.

The CDR3 is CASSPRGTGRSDTQYF. In DNA, the CDR3 is TGTGCCAGCAGCCCGCGCGGAACAGGGAGGTCAGATACGCAGTATTTT. The J gene is TRBJ2-3, the V gene TRBV7-9; D possibly uses TRBD1 or TRBD2 (6 bases each). CDR3 length equals 16 residues. V gave up 5 bases and J gave up 4 bases, with 19 bases separating them. Germline CDR1 reads SEHNR; CDR2 reads FQNEAQ (reference sequence).

In regard to this clonotype: Given the absence of the conserved phenylalanine or tryptophan at the CDR3 end, a read error is likely. The CDR3 region has the DNA TGCAGCGTTAGGGGGAAACTCCAAGAGACCCAGTACTGC. As protein: CSVRGKLQETQYC. The rearrangement uses TRBV29-1 and TRBJ2-5, with D perhaps matching TRBD1 (6 bases). The CDR3 totals 13 residues. Trimming pared 5 bases from V and 1 base from J, leaving 11 bases between. From germline, CDR1 is SQVTM and CDR2 ANQGSEA.

The chain recombines TRBV29-1 with TRBJ2-5, with a tentative D call TRBD2 (5 bases). The CDR3 has 17 amino acids. The V gene lost 4 bases and the J gene lost 2 bases, with 23 bases spanning the gap. Looked up from germline, CDR1 is SQVTM and CDR2 is ANQGSEA. The CDR3 is CSVGSPTGGSFQETQYF. CDR3 bases: TGCAGCGTTGGATCACCCACGGGCGGGTCCTTTCAAGAGACCCAGTACTTC.

This sequence joins TRBV14 and TRBJ2-7, with a tentative D call TRBD1 (5 bases). Germline V gene sequence: CDR1 SGHDN, CDR2 FVKESK. Trimming shortened V by 3 bases and J by 9 bases, and 9 bases separated the two germline ends. The CDR3 runs to 11 residues. CDR3 residues: CASSHRGAQYF. In DNA form, the CDR3 reads TGTGCCAGCAGCCACCGTGGGGCGCAGTACTTC.

The V call is TRBV4-2, the J call TRBJ2-3; D call uncertain. Germline V gene data show CDR1 as LGHNA and CDR2 as YNFKEQ. V was shortened by 1 base and J by 8 bases, with 7 bases between the two germline ends. The CDR3 is 12 residues long. The CDR3 here is CASSQGEGTQYF. In DNA, the CDR3 is TGTGCCAGCAGCCAAGGTGAAGGTACGCAGTATTTT.

The CDR3 here is CASSLGAGPTLYF. The CDR3 nucleotides are TGTGCCAGCAGTTTAGGAGCAGGCCCCACCTTGTACTTC. The chain has TRBV12-3 or TRBV12-4 and TRBJ2-7; D is uncertain. The ends were cut back, 1 base at V and 12 bases at J, with 16 bases in the middle. The CDR3 totals 13 residues.

The table lists this clonotype with a count of one. One junction end does not reproduce the germline sequence, and a read error may be involved. V gene TRBV7-7 combines with J gene TRBJ2-2; 7 bases agree with TRBD2. This CDR3 spans 15 amino acids. Per the germline V gene, CDR1 is SSHAT and CDR2 is FNYEAQ (reference sequence). For the CDR3, the DNA is TGTGCTAGCAGCTTACAAGCGGGGAGCACCGGGGAGCTGTTTTTT. It encodes CASSLQAGSTGELFF.

The chain recombines TRBV12-3 or TRBV12-4 with TRBJ1-2; TRBD1 is a possible D gene (5 bases). The CDR3 sequence is 14 residues long. V was pared by 6 bases and J by 4 bases, with 15 bases between. CDR3 sequence (DNA): TGTGCCAGCAGCCTGTGGGGGGACGGCTATGGCTACACCTTC. Encoded protein: CASSLWGDGYGYTF.

This rearrangement joins TRBV20-1 to TRBJ2-3; TRBD1 is a possible D gene (6 bases). Germline lookup yields CDR1 DFQATT and CDR2 SNEGSKA (reference sequence). V lost 6 bases and J lost 5, with 18 bases in between. CDR3 length: 14 amino acids. The CDR3 DNA follows: TGCAGTGCCCCAGGGGCCAGCCTTCTAGATACGCAGTATTTT. It yields the protein CSAPGASLLDTQYF.

This rearrangement joins TRBV29-1 to TRBJ2-3, with D uncertain. Germline V gene data show CDR1 as SQVTM and CDR2 as ANQGSEA. This CDR3 is 13 amino acids long. Trimming shortened V by 5 bases and J by 3 bases, and 12 bases separated the two germline ends. In DNA form, the CDR3 reads TGCAGCGTTACCCAGGTCATGACAGATACGCAGTATTTT. Translation gives CSVTQVMTDTQYF.

The gene calls are TRBV15 and TRBJ1-5; 8 bases line up with TRBD1. Germline CDR1 reads LNHNV; CDR2 reads YYDKDF (reference sequence). After removal of 4 bases from V and 2 bases from J, the junction contained 7 bases not matched to a gene. There are 16 residues in the CDR3. Written as DNA, the CDR3 is TGTGCCACCAGCAAGGTCAGGGGGCTTGGCAATCAGCCCCAGCATTTT. It is translated as CATSKVRGLGNQPQHF.

The chain couples TRBV12-3 or TRBV12-4 to TRBJ1-1; no firm D call. The CDR3 consists of 13 residues. The V and J ends lost 1 base and 7 bases respectively, with 10 bases between them. The CDR3, as DNA: TGTGCCAGCAGTTTAGGGGAGAACGGTGAAGCTTTCTTT. This sequence encodes CASSLGENGEAFF.

The J gene is TRBJ2-6, the V gene TRBV5-1, with D unresolved. The CDR3 length is 17 residues. Trimming cost V 3 bases and J 4 bases, with 17 bases left between them. Germline CDR1 is SGHRS and CDR2 is YFSETQ. Written as DNA, the CDR3 is TGCGCCAGCAGCTCCTATTCCCGTTCTGCCGGGGCCAACGTCCTGACTTTC. Amino acids: CASSSYSRSAGANVLTF.

V and J are TRBV11-2 and TRBJ2-7; perhaps D is TRBD1 or TRBD2 (6 bases each). CDR1 SGHAT and CDR2 FQNNGV come from the germline V gene. Trimming removed 1 base from V and 3 bases from J, with 13 bases in between. The CDR3 is made up of 15 amino acids. The CDR3 here is CASSLGGAVNYEQYF. The CDR3 region has the DNA TGTGCCAGCAGCTTAGGGGGGGCCGTAAACTACGAGCAGTACTTC.

The chain recombines TRBV10-3 with TRBJ1-2; 7 positions match TRBD1. The V gene's germline CDR1 is ENHRY and CDR2 SYGVKD. V lost 5 bases and J lost 8; bases outside the gene matches: 11. This CDR3 region has 14 residues. For the CDR3, the DNA is TGTGCCATCAGTCCCTCAGGGGGGGCTAAAGGCTACACCTTC. It yields the protein CAISPSGGAKGYTF.

The chain uses TRBV5-4 and TRBJ2-2; D is unresolved. CDR3 length: 17 residues. Germline lookup yields CDR1 SGHNT and CDR2 YYREEE (reference sequence). The V end was cut by 0 bases, the J end by 0 bases, with 12 bases between. CDR3 in DNA: TGTGCCAGCAGCTTGGCCGCCGGGTGGGCGAACACCGGGGAGCTGTTTTTT. It encodes CASSLAAGWANTGELFF.

CDR3 residues: CASSLIGGVYGYTF. In DNA, the CDR3 is TGTGCCAGCAGCTTGATTGGAGGGGTCTATGGCTACACCTTC. The chain is built from TRBV7-9 and TRBJ1-2; maybe TRBD1 (5 bases). V gave up 3 bases and J gave up 4 bases, with 12 bases separating them. Germline V gives CDR1 SEHNR, CDR2 FQNEAQ (reference sequence). The CDR3 runs to 14 residues. The full variable domain, with the rest looked up from reference TRBV7-9 and TRBJ1-2, is DTGVSQNPRHKITKRGQNVTFRCDPISEHNRLYWYRQTLGQGPEFLTYFQNEAQLEKSRLLSDRFSAERPKGSFSTLEIQRTEQGDSAMYLCASSLIGGVYGYTFGSGTRLTVV.

The chain carries TRBV29-1 and TRBJ1-1; 7 bases fit TRBD1. V shed 6 bases, J shed 3 bases, and the junction held 10 bases outside the gene matches. This CDR3 spans 14 amino acids. The germline V gene has CDR1 SQVTM and CDR2 ANQGSEA. The CDR3, as DNA: TGCAGCGTCGCAAACAGGGGAGCGCACACTGAAGCTTTCTTT. Residues: CSVANRGAHTEAFF.

This clonotype was picked up one time. The chain combines TRBV30 with TRBJ2-7; D not resolved. CDR3 size: 14 residues. Trimming pared 3 bases from V and 4 bases from J, leaving 16 bases between. The germline gives CDR1 GTSNPN, CDR2 SVGIG (reference sequence). This chain's CDR3 is CAWSEGKQPYEQYF. The DNA of the CDR3 is TGTGCCTGGAGCGAAGGGAAACAACCTTACGAGCAGTACTTC.